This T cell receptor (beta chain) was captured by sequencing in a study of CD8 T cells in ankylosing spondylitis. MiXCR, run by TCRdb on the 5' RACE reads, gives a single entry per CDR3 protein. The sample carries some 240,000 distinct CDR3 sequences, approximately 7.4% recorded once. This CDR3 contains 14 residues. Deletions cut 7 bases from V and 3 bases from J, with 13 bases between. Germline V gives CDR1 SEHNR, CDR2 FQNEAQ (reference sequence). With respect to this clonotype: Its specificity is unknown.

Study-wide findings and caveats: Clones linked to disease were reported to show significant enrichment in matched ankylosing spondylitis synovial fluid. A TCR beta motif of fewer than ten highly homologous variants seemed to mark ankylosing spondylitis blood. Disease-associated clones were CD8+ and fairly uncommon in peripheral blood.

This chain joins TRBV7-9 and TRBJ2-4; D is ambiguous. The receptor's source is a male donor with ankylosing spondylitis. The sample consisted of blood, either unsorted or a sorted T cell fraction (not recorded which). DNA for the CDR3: TGTGCCAGCACCCAAAGTACAGACAAAAACATTCAGTACTTC. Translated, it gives CASTQSTDKNIQYF.